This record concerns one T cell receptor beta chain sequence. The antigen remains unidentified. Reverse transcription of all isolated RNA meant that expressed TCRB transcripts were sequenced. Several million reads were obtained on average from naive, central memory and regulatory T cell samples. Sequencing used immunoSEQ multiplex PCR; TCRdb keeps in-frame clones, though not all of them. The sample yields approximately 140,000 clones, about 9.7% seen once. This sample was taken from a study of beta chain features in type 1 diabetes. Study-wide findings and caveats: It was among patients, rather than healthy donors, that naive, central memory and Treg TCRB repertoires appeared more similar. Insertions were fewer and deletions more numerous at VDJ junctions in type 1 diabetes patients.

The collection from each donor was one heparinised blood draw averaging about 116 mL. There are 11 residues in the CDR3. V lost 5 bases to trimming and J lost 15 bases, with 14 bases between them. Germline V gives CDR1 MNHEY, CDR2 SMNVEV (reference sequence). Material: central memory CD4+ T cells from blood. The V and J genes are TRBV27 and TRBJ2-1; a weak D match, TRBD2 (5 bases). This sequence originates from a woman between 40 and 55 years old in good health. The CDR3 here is CASSRGQGRFF. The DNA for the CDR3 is TGTGCCAGCAGTCGCGGGCAAGGGAGGTTCTTC.